The rows below give T cell receptor beta chains drawn from one sample of a study of STAT5B mutations in CD4+ large granular lymphocyte leukemia. Only in-frame clones appear in the TCRdb table, and some are missing; sequencing was by immunoSEQ multiplex PCR. The sample holds some 35,000 clones, roughly 71% seen once. Input material: CD4+ T cells from blood buffy coats. The origin of the receptors is a human donor in good health. CDR3s include the opening cysteine and the closing phenylalanine or tryptophan. The order of the fields is V gene, D gene, clone size, J gene, CDR3 DNA, CDR3 protein. The D gene is left open where the match is weak. The size field is filled for only some rows; it gives once, few, many or a size class.

v_call: TRBV5-1; d_call: NA; clone_size: once; j_call: TRBJ2-3; cdr3_nt: TGCGCCAGCAGCTTGGAGGGTCCCACAGATACGCAGTATTTT; cdr3_aa: CASSLEGPTDTQYF
v_call: TRBV18; d_call: TRBD1; clone_size: few; j_call: TRBJ2-5; cdr3_nt: TGTGCCAGCTCACCCCTGGACAGGGGAGAGACCCAGTACTTC; cdr3_aa: CASSPLDRGETQYF
v_call: TRBV6-5; d_call: TRBD2; clone_size: medium-sized; j_call: TRBJ2-1; cdr3_nt: TGTGCCAGCAAGGCGGGGGGTTACAATGAGCAGTTCTTC; cdr3_aa: CASKAGGYNEQFF
v_call: TRBV7-2; d_call: NA; clone_size: NA; j_call: TRBJ2-4; cdr3_nt: TGTGCCAGCAGCTTAGTCGTCGGTGGGGTGCGGGGCATTCAGTACTTC; cdr3_aa: CASSLVVGGVRGIQYF
v_call: TRBV18; d_call: NA; clone_size: NA; j_call: TRBJ2-1; cdr3_nt: TGTGCCAGCTCAGACTCGAGGAATGAGCAGTTCTTC; cdr3_aa: CASSDSRNEQFF
v_call: TRBV13; d_call: NA; clone_size: NA; j_call: TRBJ2-5; cdr3_nt: TGTGCCAGCAGCTTAGTGGGGGCCTTGGAGACCCAGTACTTC; cdr3_aa: CASSLVGALETQYF
v_call: TRBV4-3; d_call: NA; clone_size: once; j_call: TRBJ1-1; cdr3_nt: TGCGCCAGCAGCCAAAGGGGAGGCACGGGAGCTTTCTTT; cdr3_aa: CASSQRGGTGAFF
v_call: TRBV2; d_call: NA; clone_size: NA; j_call: TRBJ2-3; cdr3_nt: TGTGCCAGCAGTGTTGAGGATTTGGGGACAGATACGCAGTATTTT; cdr3_aa: CASSVEDLGTDTQYF
v_call: TRBV7-2; d_call: TRBD2; clone_size: NA; j_call: TRBJ2-5; cdr3_nt: TGTGCCAGCAGCTTAGGGGTAGCGGGGTGGGGAGAGACCCAGTACTTC; cdr3_aa: CASSLGVAGWGETQYF
v_call: TRBV7-2; d_call: TRBD1; clone_size: NA; j_call: TRBJ1-1; cdr3_nt: TGTGCCAGCAGCCCGAGATTGGACAGGCTAGTAAGAAACACTGAAGCTTTCTTT; cdr3_aa: CASSPRLDRLVRNTEAFF
v_call: TRBV4-2; d_call: NA; clone_size: NA; j_call: TRBJ1-1; cdr3_nt: TGTGCCAGCAGCCAAGAGGCCAGGGGAAGGGACACTGAAGCTTTCTTT; cdr3_aa: CASSQEARGRDTEAFF
v_call: TRBV6-6; d_call: NA; clone_size: NA; j_call: TRBJ1-1; cdr3_nt: TGTGCCAGCAGTTTCTCGGACAGAGACACTGAAGCTTTCTTT; cdr3_aa: CASSFSDRDTEAFF
v_call: TRBV5-8; d_call: TRBD1; clone_size: NA; j_call: TRBJ1-2; cdr3_nt: TGTGCCAGCAGCGGGACAGGGGGGAGTACGGCTAACTATGGCTACACCTTC; cdr3_aa: CASSGTGGSTANYGYTF
v_call: TRBV19; d_call: NA; clone_size: NA; j_call: TRBJ2-7; cdr3_nt: TGTGCCAGTAGTCCTACAGGGTTCCCTCGGGGCTACGAGCAGTACTTC; cdr3_aa: CASSPTGFPRGYEQYF
v_call: TRBV28; d_call: NA; clone_size: NA; j_call: TRBJ1-2; cdr3_nt: TGTGCCAGCAGTATCACTAACCTGCCTTCGTCCGGACAGAAGCATGGCTACACCTTC; cdr3_aa: CASSITNLPSSGQKHGYTF
v_call: TRBV5-4; d_call: NA; clone_size: few; j_call: TRBJ2-5; cdr3_nt: TGTGCCAGCAGCTTAGAACAGGGTGGCCCAGAGACCCAGTACTTC; cdr3_aa: CASSLEQGGPETQYF
v_call: TRBV5-1; d_call: TRBD2; clone_size: NA; j_call: TRBJ2-1; cdr3_nt: TGCGCCACCGCCCGAAGCGGGGGGTCATACAATGAGCAGTTCTTC; cdr3_aa: CATARSGGSYNEQFF
v_call: TRBV7-2; d_call: NA; clone_size: NA; j_call: TRBJ1-1; cdr3_nt: TGTGCCAGCAGCTTGGGGGGAGGCACTGAAGCTTTCTTT; cdr3_aa: CASSLGGGTEAFF
v_call: TRBV7-2; d_call: NA; clone_size: once; j_call: TRBJ2-2; cdr3_nt: TGTGCCAGCAGCTTAGGGGCGCGGGGCACCGGGGAGCTGTTTTTT; cdr3_aa: CASSLGARGTGELFF
v_call: TRBV7-9; d_call: NA; clone_size: once; j_call: TRBJ2-7; cdr3_nt: TGTGCCAGCAGCTTATCCCAGGTTAGCTCCTACGAGCAGTACTTC; cdr3_aa: CASSLSQVSSYEQYF
v_call: TRBV4-3; d_call: NA; clone_size: NA; j_call: TRBJ1-2; cdr3_nt: TGCGCCAGCAGCCAAGTTGGACAGTTCTATGGCTACACCTTC; cdr3_aa: CASSQVGQFYGYTF
v_call: TRBV2; d_call: NA; clone_size: few; j_call: TRBJ1-5; cdr3_nt: TGTGCCAGCAGCCCCTCGGGGTGGCCCCAGCATTTT; cdr3_aa: CASSPSGWPQHF
v_call: TRBV5-1; d_call: NA; clone_size: few; j_call: TRBJ1-4; cdr3_nt: TGCGCCAGCAGCTCGCAGCAGGGCCCAAATGAAAAACTGTTTTTT; cdr3_aa: CASSSQQGPNEKLFF
v_call: TRBV4-1; d_call: NA; clone_size: NA; j_call: TRBJ2-2; cdr3_nt: TGCGCCAGCAGCCAAGAGACAAATTTTGCCGGGGAGCTGTTTTTT; cdr3_aa: CASSQETNFAGELFF
v_call: TRBV5-6; d_call: NA; clone_size: NA; j_call: TRBJ2-1; cdr3_nt: TGTGCCAGCAGCGAGCAGGCTGAGCAGTTCTTC; cdr3_aa: CASSEQAEQFF
v_call: TRBV6-6; d_call: TRBD1; clone_size: NA; j_call: TRBJ1-5; cdr3_nt: TGTGCCAGCATCCCGGGACAGGGAGATAGCAATCAGCCCCAGCATTTT; cdr3_aa: CASIPGQGDSNQPQHF
v_call: TRBV5-6; d_call: NA; clone_size: NA; j_call: TRBJ2-4; cdr3_nt: TGTGCCAGCAGCCCCGTGGGGGGAGACATTCAGTACTTC; cdr3_aa: CASSPVGGDIQYF
v_call: TRBV7-9; d_call: NA; clone_size: once; j_call: TRBJ1-4; cdr3_nt: TGTGCCAGCAGCCTATTTCAGTCACCAGTCTCCCGGGAGACCCTAAAACTGTTTTTT; cdr3_aa: CASSLFQSPVSRETLKLFF
v_call: TRBV7-8; d_call: NA; clone_size: few; j_call: TRBJ1-2; cdr3_nt: TGTGCCAGCAGCGTTCCAGGGATTTCATTTAATGGCTACACCTTC; cdr3_aa: CASSVPGISFNGYTF
v_call: TRBV6-1; d_call: NA; clone_size: NA; j_call: TRBJ1-2; cdr3_nt: TGTGCCAGCGGAACCACATTTATCGGTGGCTACACCTTC; cdr3_aa: CASGTTFIGGYTF
v_call: TRBV11-1; d_call: NA; clone_size: few; j_call: TRBJ2-5; cdr3_nt: TGTGCCAGCAGCTTAGTTCCCTTGGACTATATGCGAGAGACCCAGTACTTC; cdr3_aa: CASSLVPLDYMRETQYF
v_call: TRBV6-5; d_call: NA; clone_size: NA; j_call: TRBJ2-5; cdr3_nt: TGTGCCAGCAGTTACTCTCCAGCCGGGAGTGAGACCCAGTACTTC; cdr3_aa: CASSYSPAGSETQYF
v_call: TRBV21-1; d_call: NA; clone_size: NA; j_call: TRBJ1-6; cdr3_nt: TGTGCCAGCACCCTAATTTTCCAGGGGGCAGCAGGCTCACCCCTCCACTTT; cdr3_aa: CASTLIFQGAAGSPLHF
v_call: TRBV4-2; d_call: NA; clone_size: NA; j_call: TRBJ1-4; cdr3_nt: TGTGCCAGCAGCCCCCCCGGTGAAGGCCACGCTTTTTTT; cdr3_aa: CASSPPGEGHAFF
v_call: TRBV2; d_call: NA; clone_size: few; j_call: TRBJ2-7; cdr3_nt: TGTGCCAGCAGTGTCCACAGCTACGAGCAGTACTTC; cdr3_aa: CASSVHSYEQYF
v_call: TRBV5-5; d_call: TRBD1; clone_size: NA; j_call: TRBJ2-7; cdr3_nt: TGTGCCAGCAGCCGCGGACAGGCCGGGACAGGCGCCCACGAGCAGTACTTC; cdr3_aa: CASSRGQAGTGAHEQYF
v_call: TRBV30; d_call: NA; clone_size: NA; j_call: TRBJ2-3; cdr3_nt: TGTGCCTGGAGTGTACGTGGGGATACGCAGTATTTT; cdr3_aa: CAWSVRGDTQYF
v_call: TRBV25-1; d_call: NA; clone_size: NA; j_call: TRBJ2-3; cdr3_nt: TGTGCCAGCAGTGAATTGGTGGGGAAGGGGCGGAATACGCAGTATTTT; cdr3_aa: CASSELVGKGRNTQYF
v_call: TRBV2; d_call: NA; clone_size: NA; j_call: TRBJ1-1; cdr3_nt: TGTGCCAGCAGTTTGACGACAGTGCGCGGTGAAGCTTTCTTT; cdr3_aa: CASSLTTVRGEAFF
v_call: TRBV5-1; d_call: NA; clone_size: NA; j_call: TRBJ2-7; cdr3_nt: TGCGCCAGCAGCCACCAGGGAGAGGTGGGCGAGCAGTACTTC; cdr3_aa: CASSHQGEVGEQYF
v_call: TRBV7-2; d_call: NA; clone_size: NA; j_call: TRBJ1-3; cdr3_nt: TGTGCCAGCAGCAACAGCGGGGGGTACGGAAACACCATATATTTT; cdr3_aa: CASSNSGGYGNTIYF
v_call: TRBV5-6; d_call: NA; clone_size: NA; j_call: TRBJ2-7; cdr3_nt: TGTGCCAGCAGCTTAACGCCGACAGGTGGGTCCTACGAGCAGTACTTC; cdr3_aa: CASSLTPTGGSYEQYF
v_call: TRBV30; d_call: NA; clone_size: NA; j_call: TRBJ1-6; cdr3_nt: TGTGCCTGGAGTGGGGGTTCCTCAAGCTCCTATAATTCACCCCTCCACTTT; cdr3_aa: CAWSGGSSSSYNSPLHF
v_call: TRBV18; d_call: NA; clone_size: NA; j_call: TRBJ2-5; cdr3_nt: TGTGCCAGCTCACCAGGGACAACCCAAGAGACCCAGTACTTC; cdr3_aa: CASSPGTTQETQYF
v_call: TRBV6-5; d_call: NA; clone_size: NA; j_call: TRBJ2-2; cdr3_nt: TGTGCCAGCACAGGGAACACCGGGGAGCTGTTTTTT; cdr3_aa: CASTGNTGELFF
v_call: TRBV4-3; d_call: NA; clone_size: NA; j_call: TRBJ1-1; cdr3_nt: TGCGCCAGCAGCCTCGAGCGGGGGACTGAAGCTTTCTTT; cdr3_aa: CASSLERGTEAFF
v_call: TRBV5-1; d_call: TRBD1; clone_size: NA; j_call: TRBJ2-2; cdr3_nt: TGCGCCAGCAGCTTGTTATTAGGGGGCAGCGTCGGGGAGCTGTTTTTT; cdr3_aa: CASSLLLGGSVGELFF
v_call: TRBV6-6; d_call: TRBD1; clone_size: NA; j_call: TRBJ1-5; cdr3_nt: TGTGCCAGCAGTTTGCGACAGGGTAATCAGCCCCAGCATTTT; cdr3_aa: CASSLRQGNQPQHF
v_call: TRBV4-2; d_call: TRBD1; clone_size: NA; j_call: TRBJ2-1; cdr3_nt: TGTGCCAGCAGCCGAATAACAGGGGGCAAGTCCTACAATGAGCAGTTCTTC; cdr3_aa: CASSRITGGKSYNEQFF
v_call: TRBV7-9; d_call: NA; clone_size: NA; j_call: TRBJ2-3; cdr3_nt: TGTGCCAGCAGCTCTCGGGGGGCCTACACAGATACGCAGTATTTT; cdr3_aa: CASSSRGAYTDTQYF
v_call: TRBV4-2; d_call: NA; clone_size: NA; j_call: TRBJ1-2; cdr3_nt: TGTGCCAGCAGCCAAGGCGGAGGGGGGCTAGGCTACACCTTC; cdr3_aa: CASSQGGGGLGYTF
v_call: TRBV18; d_call: TRBD1; clone_size: NA; j_call: TRBJ2-7; cdr3_nt: TGTGCCAGCTCACCCTCAGAGGGGGCCTCCTACGAGCAGTACTTC; cdr3_aa: CASSPSEGASYEQYF
v_call: TRBV2; d_call: NA; clone_size: NA; j_call: TRBJ2-1; cdr3_nt: TGTGCCAGCAGGCAGGGTCAGAACAATGAGCAGTTCTTC; cdr3_aa: CASRQGQNNEQFF
v_call: TRBV7-3; d_call: NA; clone_size: few; j_call: TRBJ1-6; cdr3_nt: TGTGCCAGCAGCTTAACTCAGAATTCACCCCTCCACTTT; cdr3_aa: CASSLTQNSPLHF